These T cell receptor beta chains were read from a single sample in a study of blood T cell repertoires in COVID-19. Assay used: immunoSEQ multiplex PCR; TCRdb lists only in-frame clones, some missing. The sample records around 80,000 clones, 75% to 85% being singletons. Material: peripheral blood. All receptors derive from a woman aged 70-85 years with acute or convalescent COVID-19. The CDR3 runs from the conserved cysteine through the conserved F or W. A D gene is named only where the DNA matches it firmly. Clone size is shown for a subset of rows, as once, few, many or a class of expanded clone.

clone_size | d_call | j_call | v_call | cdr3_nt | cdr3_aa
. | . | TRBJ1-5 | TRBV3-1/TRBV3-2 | TGTGCCAGCAGCCAGTCCTATAGCAATCAGCCCCAGCATTTT | CASSQSYSNQPQHF
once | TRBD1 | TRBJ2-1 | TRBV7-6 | TGTGCCAGCAGCTTAATGGGGACAGGGTCCTACAATGAGCAGTTCTTC | CASSLMGTGSYNEQFF
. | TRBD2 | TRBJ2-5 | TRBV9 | TGTGCCAGCAGCGTAGGGGTCGGGGGGGCCGAAGAGACCCAGTACTTC | CASSVGVGGAEETQYF
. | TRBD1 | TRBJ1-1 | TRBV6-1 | TGTGCCAGCAGTGAAAGAAGGTGGGGGACAGGGCGGACTGAAGCTTTCTTT | CASSERRWGTGRTEAFF
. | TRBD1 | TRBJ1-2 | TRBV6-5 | TGTGCCAGCAGCCTGAGAGGGGGCCACTATGGCTACACCTTC | CASSLRGGHYGYTF
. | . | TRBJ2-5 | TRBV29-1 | TGCAGCGTTGTTGTGAGCCTAGAAGAGACCCAGTACTTC | CSVVVSLEETQYF
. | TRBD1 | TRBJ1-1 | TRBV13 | TGTGCCAGCAGCTCGGACAGGATGAACACTGAAGCTTTCTTT | CASSSDRMNTEAFF
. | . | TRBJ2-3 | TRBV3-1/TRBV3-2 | TGTGCCAGCAGCCAAGGACCGGGACTCTCACAACGAAATACGCAGTATTTT | CASSQGPGLSQRNTQYF
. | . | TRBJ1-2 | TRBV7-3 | TGTGCCAGCAGCCCGACGGCAGGCTCGTTGGTTGGCTACACCTTC | CASSPTAGSLVGYTF
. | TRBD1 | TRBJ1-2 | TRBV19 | TGTGCCAGTAGTATCTACAGGGGGGGTAACTATGGCTACACCTTC | CASSIYRGGNYGYTF
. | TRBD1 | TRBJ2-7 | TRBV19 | TGTGCCAGTAGTGCCCGACAGGGGGGATCCTACGAGCAGTACTTC | CASSARQGGSYEQYF
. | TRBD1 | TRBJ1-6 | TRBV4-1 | TGCGCCAGCAGCCTAATGACAGGGGATAATTCACCCCTCCACTTT | CASSLMTGDNSPLHF
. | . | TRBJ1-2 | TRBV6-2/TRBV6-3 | TGTGCCAGCAGTTATTTAGGGGATGGCTACACCTTC | CASSYLGDGYTF
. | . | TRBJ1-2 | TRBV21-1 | TGTGCCAGCAGCGGACAGGGGGCCTGCGGCTACACCTTC | CASSGQGACGYTF
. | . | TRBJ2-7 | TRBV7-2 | TGTGCCAGCAGCTTACCACAGAGCTCCTACGAGCAGTACTTC | CASSLPQSSYEQYF
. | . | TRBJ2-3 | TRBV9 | TGTGCCAGCAGCGGTATAAACACAGATACGCAGTATTTT | CASSGINTDTQYF
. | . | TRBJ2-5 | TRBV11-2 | TGTGCCAGCAGCGAGATAGGTGGACAGGGCGGGGGAGAGACCCAGTACTTC | CASSEIGGQGGGETQYF
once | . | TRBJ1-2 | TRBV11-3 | TGTGCCAGCAGCAAACACACTACGCAGGGGAGCGGCTACACCTTC | CASSKHTTQGSGYTF
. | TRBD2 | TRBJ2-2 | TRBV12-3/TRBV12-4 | TGTGCCTATTCCAGCGGGGGAGTCGGGGAGCTGTTTTTT | CAYSSGGVGELFF
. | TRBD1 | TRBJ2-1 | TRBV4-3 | TGCGCCAGCAGCCAAGACAGGGGGCTCTACAATGAGCAGTTCTTC | CASSQDRGLYNEQFF
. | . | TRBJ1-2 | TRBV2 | TGTGCCAGCAGTGAAAAGGGACCCCCGGGAGAGGGCTACACCTTC | CASSEKGPPGEGYTF
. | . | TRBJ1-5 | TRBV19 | TGTGCCAGTAGTATCCCCGGTGGGACTTTAGTTAAGGAATACAATCAGCCCCAGCATTTT | CASSIPGGTLVKEYNQPQHF
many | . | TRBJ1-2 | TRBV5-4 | TGTGCCAGCAGGACCCCTTTTAGCGATGGCTACACCTTC | CASRTPFSDGYTF
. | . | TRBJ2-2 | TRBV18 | TGTGCCAGCTCACCACCGGCCATTGGCGGGGAGCTGTTTTTT | CASSPPAIGGELFF